Below are 25 T cell receptor beta chains sequenced from a single sample in a study of shared T cell receptors in the human thymus. TCRdb's table, derived via immunoSEQ multiplex PCR, lists solely in-frame clones and lacks some. The sample carries roughly 710,000 clones, 80% to 90% recorded once. These records were also assigned to another study, of human thymus T cells.

The specimen sequenced was thymocytes. Receptors originate from a girl under two years old with a congenital heart defect.

The chain employs TRBV5-4 and TRBJ2-1, with TRBD1 matching 7 bases. The junction had 11 bases not matched to a gene; V was cut back by 1 base and J by 1 base. Germline V gives CDR1 SGHNT, CDR2 YYREEE (reference sequence). The CDR3 is 18 residues long. CDR3 DNA: TGTGCCAGCAGCTTGAGGTACCGAACAGGGGAGTCCTACAATGAGCAGTTCTTC. This translates into CASSLRYRTGESYNEQFF.

The V and J genes are TRBV6-1 and TRBJ1-2, with D possibly TRBD1 on 5 matching bases. Germline CDR1 and CDR2: MNHNS and SASEGT. V was shortened by 3 bases and J by 6 bases, with 11 bases between the two germline ends. The CDR3 runs 13 residues. CDR3 sequence: CASSDRTGDGYTF. Written as DNA, the CDR3 is TGTGCCAGCAGTGATCGCACGGGGGATGGCTACACCTTC.

This sequence joins TRBV13 and TRBJ2-1; 8 positions match TRBD1. V was pared by 5 bases and J by 5 bases, with 8 bases of the junction left unmatched. This CDR3 has 15 amino acids. The germline V gene encodes CDR1 PRHDT and CDR2 FYEKMQ (reference sequence). The CDR3 DNA reads TGTGCCAGCAGCGTAGTCCAGGGGGCCAACAATGAGCAGTTCTTC. Protein: CASSVVQGANNEQFF.

J is TRBJ1-2 and V is TRBV7-8, with no clear D. The V end lost 1 base, the J end lost 4 bases, and 10 bases lay between the germline ends. The CDR3 is 14 amino acids. Per germline, CDR1 SGHVS and CDR2 FQNEAQ. The CDR3 nucleotides are TGTGCCAGCAGCTTAGGAGAGTTCGTCTATGGCTACACCTTC. Translation: CASSLGEFVYGYTF.

This clone was found a few times. V is TRBV7-2 and J is TRBJ2-3, with 13 nucleotides matching TRBD2. Germline trimming cut 4 bases from V and 6 bases from J; bases unmatched to any gene: 16. The CDR3 spans 19 residues. Per the germline V gene, CDR1 is SGHTA and CDR2 is FQGNSA. DNA for the CDR3: TGTGCCAGCAGCTCCGTAACCGAGACTAGCGGGGGGCCGACGGATACGCAGTATTTT. Translating gives CASSSVTETSGGPTDTQYF.

CDR3 amino acids: CASSPFGQGLYGYTF. Written as DNA, the CDR3 is TGTGCCAGCAGCCCCTTTGGACAGGGACTCTATGGCTACACCTTC. V is TRBV6-5 and J is TRBJ1-2, with 8 bases identical to TRBD1. Germline values: CDR1 MNHEY, CDR2 SVGAGI. The CDR3 is 15 amino acids. The trim removed 6 bases at V and 4 bases at J, leaving 10 bases unmatched.

The rearrangement uses TRBV10-2 and TRBJ2-5; D is uncertain. Germline V gene sequence: CDR1 WSHSY, CDR2 SAAADI. The CDR3 sequence is 14 residues long. Trimming left V 4 bases short and J 5 bases short, with 14 bases between. CDR3 amino acids: CASSARCPRETQYF. CDR3 in DNA: TGCGCCAGCAGTGCTCGGTGCCCGCGGGAGACCCAGTACTTC.

This clone was counted a single time. The chain joins TRBV4-1 to TRBJ1-2, with D uncertain. The CDR3 runs 15 residues. With 0 bases removed from V and 1 base from J, the gap between germline ends came to 9 bases. Germline assignment: CDR1 MGHRA and CDR2 YSYEKL. CDR3 amino acids: CASSQDREVNYGYTF. The CDR3, as DNA: TGCGCCAGCAGCCAAGATCGCGAGGTTAACTATGGCTACACCTTC.

This sequence joins TRBV28 and TRBJ2-3; 10 bases agree with TRBD1. The CDR3 runs to 18 residues. V shed 8 bases, J shed 6 bases, and the junction held 20 bases outside the gene matches. Germline loops: CDR1 MDHEN, CDR2 SYDVKM. Written as DNA, the CDR3 is TGTGCCAGCTCACCCTCCCCCGGGGACAGGGGAAAGCCGGATACGCAGTATTTT. It translates to CASSPSPGDRGKPDTQYF.

V usage is TRBV25-1 and J usage is TRBJ2-5; TRBD2 aligns across 11 bases. The germline V gene encodes CDR1 MGHDK and CDR2 SYGVNS. The CDR3 spans 16 residues. V was pared by 1 base and J by 6 bases, with 7 bases of the junction left unmatched. In DNA form, the CDR3 reads TGTGCCAGCAGTGAATCTATTGGGACTAGCGGAAAGACCCAGTACTTC. Its translation is CASSESIGTSGKTQYF.

The chain employs TRBV2 and TRBJ1-6; D gene unclear. The CDR3 consists of 13 residues. V gave up 1 base and J gave up 9 bases, with 7 bases separating them. CDR1 is SNHLY, CDR2 FYNNEI, per germline. CDR3 amino acids: CASSEGSGSPLHF. CDR3 nucleotides: TGTGCCAGCAGTGAAGGCAGTGGTTCACCCCTCCACTTT.

The chain uses TRBV11-2 and TRBJ1-1; no firm D call. CDR3 length equals 16 residues. Trimming removed 0 bases from V and 1 base from J, with 12 bases in between. Germline V gene sequence: CDR1 SGHAT, CDR2 FQNNGV. The CDR3 here is CASSLDRVASNTEAFF. The CDR3 coding sequence is TGTGCCAGCAGCTTAGATCGAGTAGCATCGAACACTGAAGCTTTCTTT.

V and J are TRBV5-1 and TRBJ1-2, with TRBD1 identical over 10 bases. Germline loops: CDR1 SGHRS, CDR2 YFSETQ. This CDR3 contains 15 residues. V shed 4 bases and J 5 bases; nucleotides not matched to a gene: 8. Here the CDR3 reads CASSGRTGGRYGYTF. The DNA for the CDR3 is TGCGCCAGCAGCGGACGGACAGGGGGGAGATATGGCTACACCTTC.

The gene calls are TRBV4-2 and TRBJ2-3; D unresolved. The V end was cut by 1 base, the J end by 0 bases, with 8 bases between. The CDR3 extends over 15 amino acids. CDR1 and CDR2 (germline): LGHNA, YNFKEQ. The DNA of the CDR3 is TGTGCCAGCAGCCAAGGTAATATCAGCACAGATACGCAGTATTTT. Translated: CASSQGNISTDTQYF.

The chain combines TRBV7-2 with TRBJ2-7, with TRBD1 as a possible D gene (6 bases). The V end lost 6 bases, the J end lost 0 bases, and 15 bases lay between the germline ends. The CDR3 loop spans 15 amino acids. Germline assignment: CDR1 SGHTA and CDR2 FQGNSA. In DNA, the CDR3 is TGTGCCAGCAGACTTTATTCGGACAGCTCCTACGAGCAGTACTTC. Translated: CASRLYSDSSYEQYF.

The V call is TRBV14, the J call TRBJ1-6; a weak D match, TRBD1 (5 bases). In germline, CDR1 is SGHDN, CDR2 FVKESK. V was cut by 0 bases and J by 5 bases, with 20 bases left in between. This CDR3 is 19 amino acids long. CDR3 bases: TGTGCCAGCAGCCAAGAAAGCCAGGGAGGGATCGTTAATAATTCACCCCTCCACTTT. Protein sequence: CASSQESQGGIVNNSPLHF.

This clone has only a few counts. The chain joins TRBV29-1 to TRBJ1-2; 12 bases map to TRBD1. The CDR3 has 14 amino acids. Trimming removed 4 bases from V and 4 bases from J; junction bases left unmatched: 4. Germline values: CDR1 SQVTM, CDR2 ANQGSEA. The CDR3 nucleotides read TGCAGCGTTGGGGGGACAGGGGGCAGCTATGGCTACACCTTC. It yields the protein CSVGGTGGSYGYTF.

V gene TRBV6-5 combines with J gene TRBJ2-7; D call uncertain. V was shortened by 6 bases and J by 0 bases, with 12 bases between the two germline ends. Per the germline V gene, CDR1 is MNHEY and CDR2 is SVGAGI. This CDR3 contains 14 residues. This CDR3 is CASSNGWSSYEQYF. CDR3 DNA: TGTGCCAGCAGCAATGGGTGGAGCTCCTACGAGCAGTACTTC.

V and J are TRBV5-1 and TRBJ2-6; tentatively, D is TRBD2 (6 bases). V was trimmed by 4 bases and J by 0 bases, leaving 17 bases between them. CDR1 is SGHRS, CDR2 YFSETQ, per germline. There are 18 residues in the CDR3. The CDR3 loop is CASSPTGLQYSGANVLTF. The DNA of the CDR3 is TGCGCCAGCAGCCCTACGGGACTCCAATACTCTGGGGCCAACGTCCTGACTTTC.

CDR3 bases: TGTGCCAGCAGCTCTAGACTAGTTGGCTTCCGGGAGACCCAGTACTTC. Translation gives CASSSRLVGFRETQYF. The chain uses TRBV7-9 and TRBJ2-5, with D possibly TRBD2 on 6 matching bases. The CDR3 extends over 16 amino acids. Germline loops: CDR1 SEHNR, CDR2 FQNEAQ (reference sequence). Deletions cut 4 bases from V and 5 bases from J, with 20 bases between.

The rearrangement uses TRBV7-9 and TRBJ1-2; 8 nucleotides line up with TRBD1. This CDR3 comprises 15 residues. Trimming cost V 0 bases and J 2 bases; bases outside gene matches: 2. From germline, CDR1 is SEHNR and CDR2 FQNEAQ (reference sequence). The CDR3 DNA follows: TGTGCCAGCAGCTTAGCGACAGGGGACAACTATGGCTACACCTTC. Translating it yields CASSLATGDNYGYTF.

This clone showed up just once. The chain is built from TRBV1 and TRBJ2-1; TRBD1, the table's D call, lacks a check against the DNA. TRBV1 is tagged as a pseudogene. The CDR3 loop spans 13 amino acids. The CDR3 protein is CTSSQGPYNEQFF. CDR3 nucleotide sequence: TGCACCAGCAGCCAAGGGCCCTACAATGAGCAGTTCTTC.

The chain has TRBV2 and TRBJ2-1; D remains ambiguous. CDR3 size: 11 residues. Trimming left V 5 bases short and J 5 bases short, with 4 bases between. From germline, CDR1 is SNHLY and CDR2 FYNNEI. CDR3 loop: CASSFDNEQFF. In DNA, the CDR3 is TGTGCCAGCAGTTTCGACAATGAGCAGTTCTTC.

The chain is built from TRBV7-6 and TRBJ1-2; D is undetermined. Germline CDR1 reads SGHVS; CDR2 reads FNYEAQ. V was pared by 5 bases and J by 1 base, with 14 bases between. CDR3 length: 15 residues. CDR3 nucleotides: TGTGCCAGCAGCCAAACCTCGGGTTTTAACTATGGCTACACCTTC. It encodes CASSQTSGFNYGYTF.

This chain joins TRBV2 and TRBJ2-7; TRBD2 matches 7 bases. J gave up 0 bases and V 3 bases, and 2 bases lay outside the gene matches. Germline-derived CDR1 and CDR2 are SNHLY and FYNNEI. This CDR3 comprises 14 residues. CDR3 residues: CASSEWGGSYEQYF. CDR3 coding DNA: TGTGCCAGCAGTGAGTGGGGGGGCTCCTACGAGCAGTACTTC.